Listed below are T cell receptor beta chains from one sample, sequenced in a study of T-cell reconstitution after alpha-beta-depleted transplantation in children. TCRdb re-analysed the PCR reads in MiXCR, keeping a single row per CDR3 protein. The data contain some 600,000 distinct CDR3 sequences, around 16% of them singletons. Sequenced material: PBMCs from the stem cell graft donor, taken from the stem cell graft. All receptors come from a human donor who donated a stem cell graft to a child with acute myeloid leukemia. Both conserved end residues are trimmed from each CDR3. The order of the fields is V gene, J gene, CDR3 protein.

>TRBV25-1|TRBJ2-2
ASLQGGELF
>TRBV4-3|TRBJ2-3
ASSQDTAGRNTDTQY
>TRBV6-2/TRBV6-3|TRBJ2-7
ASRQIEAYEQY
>TRBV20-1|TRBJ1-2
SAMAGGTQGYT
>TRBV5-5|TRBJ2-1
ASSLTVYNEQF
>TRBV29-1|TRBJ2-1
SVPQGTEQF
>TRBV20-1|TRBJ1-1
SAQGWNTEAF
>TRBV6-1|TRBJ2-1
ASTLGQASLRNEQF
>TRBV15|TRBJ2-2
ATSRDSSRGPTGELF
>TRBV20-1|TRBJ2-1
SARNEGGLEQF
>TRBV15|TRBJ2-7
ATSRAQPRQGDHEQY